A single sample is the source of the 4 T cell receptor beta chains below, sequenced in a study of T-cell reconstitution after alpha-beta-depleted transplantation in children. Unique molecular identifiers were used in preparing the TCRbeta library. Each CDR3 protein gets one entry after TCRdb re-called the PCR reads with MiXCR. This table has over 85,000 distinct CDR3 sequences, about a tenth appearing once. The specimen comprised PBMCs from the stem cell graft donor, sampled from the stem cell graft. The receptors shown here come from a human donor who donated a stem cell graft to a child with acute lymphoblastic leukemia.

This clonotype was detected ten times or more. The chain couples TRBV7-9 to TRBJ1-1; D uncertain. This CDR3 spans 11 amino acids. Germline CDR1 is SEHNR and CDR2 is FQNEAQ (reference sequence). The ends were cut back, 3 bases at V and 9 bases at J, with 8 bases in the middle. The DNA of the CDR3 is TGTGCCAGCAGCTTCGACGGGAAAGCTTTCTTT. Amino acid sequence: CASSFDGKAFF.

This clonotype appeared many times. V and J are TRBV7-9 and TRBJ2-1; 9 bases are shared with TRBD2. V lost 2 bases and J lost 10; bases outside the gene matches: 12. The germline V gene has CDR1 SEHNR and CDR2 FQNEAQ (reference sequence). The CDR3 runs 16 residues. The DNA for the CDR3 is TGTGCCAGCAGCTTAACGCTCTCTAGCGGGAAATTCGAGCAGTTCTTC. Its translation is CASSLTLSSGKFEQFF.

At least ten counts were recorded for this clonotype. The chain combines TRBV4-1 with TRBJ1-4; no reliable D call. CDR3 length: 14 residues. Germline V gene data show CDR1 as MGHRA and CDR2 as YSYEKL. V lost 3 bases to trimming and J lost 6 bases, with 11 bases between them. This CDR3 is CASSHQLADEKLFF. CDR3 in DNA: TGCGCCAGCAGCCACCAATTGGCGGATGAAAAACTGTTTTTT.

This clonotype has ten or more counts. The chain employs TRBV7-2 and TRBJ2-7; no clear D. The germline gives CDR1 SGHTA, CDR2 FQGNSA. CDR3 length equals 13 residues. Trimming took off 3 bases at V and 6 bases at J, with 12 bases between the two ends. The chain's CDR3 is CASSFSGPREQYF. The CDR3 DNA reads as TGTGCCAGCAGCTTCTCGGGCCCCCGCGAGCAGTACTTC.